These 27 T cell receptor beta chains were all obtained from the same sample, sequenced in a study of graft-versus-host responses after intestinal transplantation. Their recognized antigens are unknown. Some clones are missing from TCRdb's copy, which holds only in-frame ones; the method was immunoSEQ multiplex PCR. The sample shows about 90,000 clones, about nine tenths of them seen only once. Sequenced here: unstimulated CD4+ T cells sorted from spleen or lymph node cells, sampled before intestinal transplant. The receptors come from a human donor who received an intestinal transplant.

This chain links TRBV30 with TRBJ1-1, with unresolved D. The germline CDR1 and CDR2 sequences are GTSNPN and SVGIG (reference sequence). V was trimmed by 3 bases and J by 0 bases, leaving 8 bases between them. The CDR3 contains 13 residues. The CDR3, as DNA: TGTGCCTGGAGGATTAGTATGAACACTGAAGCTTTCTTT. It yields the protein CAWRISMNTEAFF.

This chain connects TRBV29-1 to TRBJ2-4; perhaps D is TRBD1 or TRBD2 (5 bases each). CDR3 length: 14 residues. V lost 1 base, J lost 4 bases, and 11 bases lay in between. Germline loops: CDR1 SQVTM, CDR2 ANQGSEA. This CDR3 reads CSVEARDQKNIQYF. The CDR3 DNA sequence: TGCAGCGTTGAAGCCCGGGACCAGAAAAACATTCAGTACTTC.

J is TRBJ2-1 and V is TRBV5-4; D gene unclear. V was clipped by 2 bases and J by 7 bases, with 7 bases between them. CDR3 size: 12 residues. Germline assignment: CDR1 SGHNT and CDR2 YYREEE (reference sequence). In DNA form, the CDR3 reads TGTGCCAGCAGCTTAGGTAGTAATGAGCAGTTCTTC. This encodes CASSLGSNEQFF.

The genes are TRBV9 and TRBJ2-5, with 14 bases identical to TRBD2. The CDR3 totals 17 residues. Per germline, CDR1 SGDLS and CDR2 YYNGEE. V lost 3 bases to trimming and J lost 1 base; unmatched junction nucleotides: 5. The CDR3: CASSAGLAGVGQETQYF. CDR3 coding DNA: TGTGCCAGCAGCGCGGGACTAGCGGGAGTAGGCCAAGAGACCCAGTACTTC.

The gene calls are TRBV25-1 and TRBJ2-1; 7 bases map to TRBD2. Germline CDR1 and CDR2: MGHDK and SYGVNS. Germline trimming cut 1 base from V and 2 bases from J; bases unmatched to any gene: 5. The CDR3 is made up of 16 amino acids. CDR3 bases: TGTGCCAGCAGTGAATCGGGGGGAGGCCCCTACAATGAGCAGTTCTTC. This sequence encodes CASSESGGGPYNEQFF.

This chain connects TRBV7-8 to TRBJ2-1; weak D call: TRBD2 (5 bases). The germline CDR1 and CDR2 sequences are SGHVS and FQNEAQ. V gave up 5 bases and J gave up 7 bases, with 12 bases separating them. This CDR3 is built from 13 residues. The CDR3 protein is CASSLRWENEQFF. CDR3 coding DNA: TGTGCCAGCAGCCTACGGTGGGAGAATGAGCAGTTCTTC.

The chain recombines TRBV30 with TRBJ2-1; the match to TRBD2 covers 10 bases. CDR3 length: 18 amino acids. Germline V gene data show CDR1 as GTSNPN and CDR2 as SVGIG (reference sequence). V gave up 3 bases and J gave up 7 bases; unmatched junction bases: 18. DNA of the CDR3: TGTGCCTGGAGGTTAGATTGGACTAGCGGAGCAGGGGTTAATGAGCAGTTCTTC. Its protein product is CAWRLDWTSGAGVNEQFF.

The chain recombines TRBV27 with TRBJ2-1; D is uncertain. In germline, CDR1 is MNHEY, CDR2 SMNVEV (reference sequence). Trimming took 5 bases from V and 0 from J, leaving 11 bases between them. The length of the CDR3 is 15 residues. CDR3 sequence reads: CASSGPPSSYNEQFF. CDR3 DNA sequence: TGTGCCAGCAGTGGACCCCCGAGCTCCTACAATGAGCAGTTCTTC.

The chain has TRBV27 and TRBJ2-3; 8 nucleotides align to TRBD2. Germline V gives CDR1 MNHEY, CDR2 SMNVEV (reference sequence). Trimming took 4 bases from V and 5 from J; bases not matched to a gene: 8. The CDR3 has 15 residues. CDR3 in DNA: TGTGCCAGCAGTTCCTTTCGGGGGGGGCTAGATACGCAGTATTTT. Translating gives CASSSFRGGLDTQYF.

On this clone: Other DNA sequences of this sample code for an identical CDR3. This chain links TRBV14 with TRBJ1-3; tentative D call: TRBD1 (5 bases). The CDR3 length is 14 residues. Trimming left V 1 base short and J 1 base short, with 5 bases between. Per germline, CDR1 SGHDN and CDR2 FVKESK. The CDR3 nucleotides are TGTGCCAGCAGCCAAGCAGGGTCTGGAAACACCATATATTTT. Encoded protein: CASSQAGSGNTIYF.

This clone showed up just a few times. The chain joins TRBV2 to TRBJ1-3; the D gene is possibly TRBD1 (5 bases). This CDR3 has 13 amino acids. The V gene lost 7 bases and the J gene lost 0 bases, with 7 bases spanning the gap. Germline values: CDR1 SNHLY, CDR2 FYNNEI. The CDR3 spells CASKGSSGNTIYF. The CDR3 DNA reads TGTGCCAGCAAGGGGTCCTCTGGAAACACCATATATTTT.

The chain links TRBV28 to TRBJ1-3; no clear D gene. V dropped 5 bases and J dropped 0 bases, with 5 bases sitting between them. This CDR3 is 13 amino acids long. Per germline, CDR1 MDHEN and CDR2 SYDVKM. The CDR3 DNA reads as TGTGCCAGCAGTCTCTTCTCTGGAAACACCATATATTTT. Amino acid sequence: CASSLFSGNTIYF.

This clone appeared a few times. Within the sample, other DNA sequences also encode this same CDR3. The V call is TRBV5-1, the J call TRBJ1-2; maybe TRBD1 (6 bases). V dropped 4 bases and J dropped 4 bases, with 20 bases sitting between them. Germline CDR1 and CDR2: SGHRS and YFSETQ. The CDR3 is 16 amino acids. CDR3 in DNA: TGCGCCAGCAGCCGGGGTTGGGGGGCGCTTGTCTATGGCTACACCTTC. It specifies CASSRGWGALVYGYTF.

This clone was detected once. CDR3 DNA: TGTGCCAGCAGCTTGAGGGGGAGCAATCAGCCCCAGCATTTT. Protein: CASSLRGSNQPQHF. The gene calls are TRBV5-6 and TRBJ1-5; TRBD1 is a possible D gene (6 bases). Trimming shortened V by 1 base and J by 1 base, and 6 bases separated the two germline ends. CDR3 length: 14 amino acids. Germline assignment: CDR1 SGHDT and CDR2 YYEEEE.

This clone was observed a single time. Compared with germline, one end of the junction differs, possibly owing to a read error. The same CDR3 also results from other DNA sequences found in this sample. The chain links TRBV5-1 to TRBJ1-1, with D uncertain. The CDR3 loop spans 14 amino acids. Germline V gene sequence: CDR1 SGHRS, CDR2 YFSETQ. This CDR3 is CASSLTELNTEAFF. The CDR3 DNA sequence: TGCGCCAGCAGCTTGACAGAGTTGAACACTGAAGCCTTCTTT.

This clone was seen only once. V and J are TRBV27 and TRBJ1-5; the D is unclear. CDR3 length: 13 residues. The germline V gene has CDR1 MNHEY and CDR2 SMNVEV (reference sequence). Trimming left V 6 bases short and J 3 bases short, with 9 bases between. The CDR3 here is CASRAAYNQPQHF. In DNA, the CDR3 is TGTGCCAGCAGGGCAGCATACAATCAGCCCCAGCATTTT.

The chain has TRBV7-7 and TRBJ2-7; D call uncertain. The CDR3 runs to 15 residues. With 4 bases removed from V and 4 bases from J, the gap between germline ends came to 17 bases. Germline V gene sequence: CDR1 SSHAT, CDR2 FNYEAQ (reference sequence). CDR3 residues: CASSSHDRPHYEQYF. The CDR3, as DNA: TGTGCCAGCAGCTCACATGACCGACCCCATTACGAGCAGTACTTC.

V is TRBV7-2 and J is TRBJ2-7; 10 nucleotides line up with TRBD1. The germline V gene has CDR1 SGHTA and CDR2 FQGNSA. The CDR3 has 17 residues. Losses at the gene ends were 2 bases for V and 4 bases for J; bases not matched to a gene: 11. The CDR3: CASSLFWTGGIIYEQYF. In nucleotides, the CDR3 is TGTGCCAGCAGCTTATTTTGGACAGGGGGGATCATATACGAGCAGTACTTC.

This chain joins TRBV5-1 and TRBJ2-1, with 11 bases that match TRBD1. V was clipped by 1 base and J by 4 bases; unmatched bases: 4. CDR3 length: 16 residues. Germline V lookup: CDR1 SGHRS, CDR2 YFSETQ. The CDR3 loop reads CASSLIRDRGYNEQFF. The CDR3 DNA reads TGCGCCAGCAGCTTGATACGGGACAGGGGGTACAATGAGCAGTTCTTC.

The V and J genes are TRBV19 and TRBJ1-1, with D possibly being TRBD1 (5 bases). The germline gives CDR1 LNHDA, CDR2 SQIVND (reference sequence). V lost 5 bases and J lost 3, with 7 bases in between. CDR3 length: 12 amino acids. Here the CDR3 reads CASSGTDTEAFF. The CDR3 DNA follows: TGTGCCAGTAGTGGGACTGACACTGAAGCTTTCTTT.

V is TRBV11-2 and J is TRBJ2-7, with D unclear. The CDR3 contains 14 residues. V lost 0 bases and J lost 6, with 12 bases in between. Germline V gene data show CDR1 as SGHAT and CDR2 as FQNNGV. The CDR3 reads CASSLDRANGEQYF. CDR3 DNA sequence: TGTGCCAGCAGCTTAGATCGGGCGAACGGCGAGCAGTACTTC.

This rearrangement joins TRBV5-5 to TRBJ2-1; D unclear. V was trimmed by 1 base and J by 0 bases, leaving 8 bases between them. This CDR3 is 15 amino acids long. Looked up from germline, CDR1 is SGHKS and CDR2 is YYEKEE (reference sequence). CDR3 loop: CASSLSVGSYNEQFF. In DNA form, the CDR3 reads TGTGCCAGCAGCTTGTCGGTTGGCTCCTACAATGAGCAGTTCTTC.

Turning to this clone: Other DNA sequences of this sample code for an identical CDR3. Here the CDR3 reads CASTRWGGRGSDGYTF. The CDR3 coding sequence is TGTGCCAGTACCAGATGGGGGGGGCGGGGTTCTGACGGCTACACCTTC. This chain joins TRBV19 and TRBJ1-2; D is perhaps TRBD1 (6 bases). The CDR3 runs to 16 residues. V dropped 7 bases and J dropped 8 bases, with 26 bases sitting between them. Germline V gene data show CDR1 as LNHDA and CDR2 as SQIVND (reference sequence).

The genes are TRBV7-8 and TRBJ2-5, with 9 bases matching TRBD1. J lost 5 bases, V lost 5 bases, and 6 bases had no gene match. Germline assignment: CDR1 SGHVS and CDR2 FQNEAQ. The CDR3 covers 14 residues. CDR3 in DNA: TGTGCCAGCAGCGAGACAGGGGGTGTCGAGACCCAGTACTTC. Amino acids: CASSETGGVETQYF.

The V call is TRBV6-1, the J call TRBJ2-7; possibly TRBD1 or TRBD2 for D (5 bases each). Between the trimmed V and J ends, which lost 4 bases and 3 bases, there was a span of 16 bases. The length of the CDR3 is 15 residues. CDR1 is MNHNS, CDR2 SASEGT, per germline. CDR3 bases: TGTGCCAGCAGTGTAGCGCCCGCGACAGTCTACGAGCAGTACTTC. Translating it yields CASSVAPATVYEQYF.

V usage is TRBV5-5 and J usage is TRBJ1-3, with D possibly being TRBD1 (6 bases). Germline V lookup: CDR1 SGHKS, CDR2 YYEKEE (reference sequence). V was clipped by 6 bases and J by 0 bases, with 13 bases between them. The CDR3 is made up of 15 amino acids. The CDR3 loop is CASKGQTHSGNTIYF. In nucleotides, the CDR3 is TGTGCCAGCAAAGGACAGACCCACTCTGGAAACACCATATATTTT.

As for this clone: Distinct nucleotide sequences in the sample also encode this CDR3. This chain joins TRBV9 and TRBJ2-1; 10 nucleotides align to TRBD2. This CDR3 is 18 amino acids long. CDR1 SGDLS and CDR2 YYNGEE come from the germline V gene. V lost 0 bases to trimming and J lost 4 bases; unmatched junction nucleotides: 10. This CDR3 reads CASSVGLAGETGYNEQFF. The CDR3 DNA follows: TGTGCCAGCAGCGTAGGGCTAGCGGGAGAGACGGGTTACAATGAGCAGTTCTTC. Full variable domain (rest looked up from reference TRBV9 and TRBJ2-1): DSGVTQTPKHLITATGQRVTLRCSPRSGDLSVYWYQQSLDQGLQFLIQYYNGEERAKGNILERFSAQQFPDLHSELNLSSLELGDSALYFCASSVGLAGETGYNEQFFGPGTRLTVL.